Following are 10 T cell receptor beta chains from one sample sequenced in a study of identical twins. TCRdb redid the calling of the 5' RACE reads with MiXCR, one entry per CDR3 protein. Seen here are some 200,000 distinct CDR3 sequences, 7.5% observed once, and the top ten hold around 1.8%. These data were likewise used in another study, on yellow fever vaccine responses in identical twins.

Source material: memory (CD45RO+) T cells sorted from blood. Source of these receptors: a woman aged 18-29 years in good health.

This clonotype was seen a few times. The V and J genes are TRBV6-2 or TRBV6-3 and TRBJ2-1; D is perhaps TRBD2 (6 bases). Trimming left V 6 bases short and J 0 bases short, with 18 bases between. This CDR3 has 17 residues. CDR1 MNHEY and CDR2 SVGEGT come from the germline V gene. CDR3 nucleotides: TGTGCCAGCAGAGGAGGAGCGGGCCGAAGCTCCTACAATGAGCAGTTCTTC. It is translated as CASRGGAGRSSYNEQFF.

This clonotype occurred a few times. The gene calls are TRBV7-8 and TRBJ2-2; 9 nucleotides line up with TRBD1. The V and J ends lost 7 bases and 2 bases, in that order; junction bases with no gene match: 8. CDR1 is SGHVS and CDR2 is FQNEAQ in the germline V gene. CDR3 length equals 16 residues. Written as DNA, the CDR3 is TGTGCCAGCATCCAGAGGGGACAGGGAAACACCGGGGAGCTGTTTTTT. This codes for CASIQRGQGNTGELFF.

This clonotype was detected ten times or more. The V call is TRBV3-1, the J call TRBJ2-2, with D perhaps TRBD2 (5 bases). The CDR3 has 15 amino acids. Between the trimmed V and J ends, which lost 4 bases and 2 bases, there was a span of 11 bases. Germline V gives CDR1 LGHDT, CDR2 YNNKEL (reference sequence). CDR3 sequence: CASSLRRLNTGELFF. The DNA for the CDR3 is TGTGCCAGCAGCCTCCGGAGGCTTAACACCGGGGAGCTGTTTTTT.

The table lists this clonotype with many counts. This chain uses TRBV9 with TRBJ2-2; D is unresolved. Trimming removed 3 bases from V and 0 bases from J, with 9 bases in between. Germline CDR1 is SGDLS and CDR2 is YYNGEE. The CDR3 is made up of 15 amino acids. CDR3 nucleotide sequence: TGTGCCAGCAGCGCTCTAGTATCGAACACCGGGGAGCTGTTTTTT. Amino acid sequence: CASSALVSNTGELFF.

The table lists this clonotype with a few counts. CDR3 in DNA: TGTGCCAGCACCACCGACCGGGACAGCTACGAGCAGTACTTC. Translation gives CASTTDRDSYEQYF. The chain couples TRBV12-3 or TRBV12-4 to TRBJ2-7; 7 bases line up with TRBD1. This CDR3 has 14 amino acids. The V and J ends lost 7 bases and 3 bases, in that order; junction bases with no gene match: 9.

V and J are TRBV6-5 and TRBJ1-6; D is possibly TRBD1 (5 bases). Trimming stripped 4 bases from V and 0 bases from J, with 7 bases between. This CDR3 is 15 amino acids long. Germline CDR1 is MNHEY and CDR2 is SVGAGI. This chain's CDR3 is CASSWTNSYNSPLHF. The DNA for the CDR3 is TGTGCCAGCAGTTGGACAAACTCCTATAATTCACCCCTCCACTTT.

This clonotype was observed a few times. This chain connects TRBV28 to TRBJ1-1, with 8 bases fitting TRBD1. With 6 bases clipped from V and 0 bases from J, the junction kept 3 bases outside the gene matches. Germline V gene sequence: CDR1 MDHEN, CDR2 SYDVKM. The CDR3 is 14 residues long. CDR3 in DNA: TGTGCCAGCAGAACGGGACAGGTGAACACTGAAGCTTTCTTT. This sequence encodes CASRTGQVNTEAFF.

Many counts were recorded for this clonotype. The CDR3 DNA sequence: TGCGCCAGCAGCTTAATCGGGGGGGAAAAGACCCAGTACTTC. This gives the protein CASSLIGGEKTQYF. This rearrangement joins TRBV5-1 to TRBJ2-5; 8 bases are a match to TRBD2. This CDR3 has 14 amino acids. J lost 6 bases, V lost 2 bases, and 6 bases had no gene match. In germline, CDR1 is SGHRS, CDR2 YFSETQ.

This chain links TRBV3-1 with TRBJ2-1; 7 positions match TRBD2. J gave up 5 bases and V 0 bases, and 7 bases lay outside the gene matches. The germline CDR1 and CDR2 sequences are LGHDT and YNNKEL (reference sequence). The length of the CDR3 is 16 residues. The DNA of the CDR3 is TGTGCCAGCAGCCAAGACGGGCGGGGGACTAACAATGAGCAGTTCTTC. It translates to CASSQDGRGTNNEQFF.

This clonotype was recorded at least ten times. The V call is TRBV5-1, the J call TRBJ2-5; perhaps TRBD1 as D (5 bases). The CDR3 extends over 15 amino acids. V lost 0 bases, J lost 3 bases, and 12 bases lay in between. Germline CDR1 and CDR2: SGHRS and YFSETQ. This CDR3 reads CASSLASRVEETQYF. Here the CDR3 DNA reads TGCGCCAGCAGCTTGGCGTCCAGGGTAGAAGAGACCCAGTACTTC.